This T cell receptor beta chain was identified during a study of beta chain features in type 1 diabetes. Sequenced material consisted of expressed TCRB transcripts (all of the isolated RNA was reverse transcribed). The repertoire was sequenced with immunoSEQ multiplex PCR; TCRdb's copy has only in-frame clones and lacks some. The table lists roughly 240,000 clones, 13% to 15% of them singletons, with about 0.026% in the top ten. V shed 0 bases and J 4 bases; nucleotides not matched to a gene: 8. This CDR3 is 17 amino acids long. Germline V gene data show CDR1 as LGHNA and CDR2 as YSLEER. This TCR was sampled from a woman aged 40 to 50 in good health. The rearrangement links TRBV4-3 to TRBJ2-1, with 8 bases matching TRBD1. Specimen: naive CD4+ T cells from blood. The CDR3 reads CASSQDDRGRRYNEQFF. The CDR3 bases are TGCGCCAGCAGCCAAGATGACAGGGGTCGACGGTACAATGAGCAGTTCTTC.